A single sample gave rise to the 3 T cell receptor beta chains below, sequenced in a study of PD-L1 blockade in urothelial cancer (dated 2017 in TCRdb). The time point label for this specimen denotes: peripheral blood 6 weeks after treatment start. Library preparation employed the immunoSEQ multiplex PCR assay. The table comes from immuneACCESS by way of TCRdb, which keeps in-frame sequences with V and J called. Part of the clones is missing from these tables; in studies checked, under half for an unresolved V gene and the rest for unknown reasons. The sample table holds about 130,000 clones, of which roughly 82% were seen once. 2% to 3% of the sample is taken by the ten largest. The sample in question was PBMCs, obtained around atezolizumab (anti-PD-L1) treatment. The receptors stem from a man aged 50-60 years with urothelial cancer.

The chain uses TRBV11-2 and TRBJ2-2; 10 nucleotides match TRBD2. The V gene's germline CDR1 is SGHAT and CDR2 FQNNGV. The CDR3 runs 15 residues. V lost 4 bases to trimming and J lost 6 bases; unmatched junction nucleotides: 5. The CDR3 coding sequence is TGTGCCAGCAGCTATAGCGGGAGGTGGGCCGGGGAGCTGTTTTTT. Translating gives CASSYSGRWAGELFF.

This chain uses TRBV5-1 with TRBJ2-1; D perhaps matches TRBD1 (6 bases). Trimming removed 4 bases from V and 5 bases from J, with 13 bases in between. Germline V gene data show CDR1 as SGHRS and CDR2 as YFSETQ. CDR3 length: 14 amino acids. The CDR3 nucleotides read TGCGCCAGCAGCCCGTGGACAGTTAACAATGAGCAGTTCTTC. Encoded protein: CASSPWTVNNEQFF.

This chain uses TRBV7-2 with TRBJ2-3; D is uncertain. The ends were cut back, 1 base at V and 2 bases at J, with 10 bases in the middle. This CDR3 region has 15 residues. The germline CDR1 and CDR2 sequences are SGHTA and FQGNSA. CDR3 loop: CASSLGRRLTDTQYF. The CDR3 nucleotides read TGTGCCAGCAGCTTAGGTAGACGACTCACAGATACGCAGTATTTT.